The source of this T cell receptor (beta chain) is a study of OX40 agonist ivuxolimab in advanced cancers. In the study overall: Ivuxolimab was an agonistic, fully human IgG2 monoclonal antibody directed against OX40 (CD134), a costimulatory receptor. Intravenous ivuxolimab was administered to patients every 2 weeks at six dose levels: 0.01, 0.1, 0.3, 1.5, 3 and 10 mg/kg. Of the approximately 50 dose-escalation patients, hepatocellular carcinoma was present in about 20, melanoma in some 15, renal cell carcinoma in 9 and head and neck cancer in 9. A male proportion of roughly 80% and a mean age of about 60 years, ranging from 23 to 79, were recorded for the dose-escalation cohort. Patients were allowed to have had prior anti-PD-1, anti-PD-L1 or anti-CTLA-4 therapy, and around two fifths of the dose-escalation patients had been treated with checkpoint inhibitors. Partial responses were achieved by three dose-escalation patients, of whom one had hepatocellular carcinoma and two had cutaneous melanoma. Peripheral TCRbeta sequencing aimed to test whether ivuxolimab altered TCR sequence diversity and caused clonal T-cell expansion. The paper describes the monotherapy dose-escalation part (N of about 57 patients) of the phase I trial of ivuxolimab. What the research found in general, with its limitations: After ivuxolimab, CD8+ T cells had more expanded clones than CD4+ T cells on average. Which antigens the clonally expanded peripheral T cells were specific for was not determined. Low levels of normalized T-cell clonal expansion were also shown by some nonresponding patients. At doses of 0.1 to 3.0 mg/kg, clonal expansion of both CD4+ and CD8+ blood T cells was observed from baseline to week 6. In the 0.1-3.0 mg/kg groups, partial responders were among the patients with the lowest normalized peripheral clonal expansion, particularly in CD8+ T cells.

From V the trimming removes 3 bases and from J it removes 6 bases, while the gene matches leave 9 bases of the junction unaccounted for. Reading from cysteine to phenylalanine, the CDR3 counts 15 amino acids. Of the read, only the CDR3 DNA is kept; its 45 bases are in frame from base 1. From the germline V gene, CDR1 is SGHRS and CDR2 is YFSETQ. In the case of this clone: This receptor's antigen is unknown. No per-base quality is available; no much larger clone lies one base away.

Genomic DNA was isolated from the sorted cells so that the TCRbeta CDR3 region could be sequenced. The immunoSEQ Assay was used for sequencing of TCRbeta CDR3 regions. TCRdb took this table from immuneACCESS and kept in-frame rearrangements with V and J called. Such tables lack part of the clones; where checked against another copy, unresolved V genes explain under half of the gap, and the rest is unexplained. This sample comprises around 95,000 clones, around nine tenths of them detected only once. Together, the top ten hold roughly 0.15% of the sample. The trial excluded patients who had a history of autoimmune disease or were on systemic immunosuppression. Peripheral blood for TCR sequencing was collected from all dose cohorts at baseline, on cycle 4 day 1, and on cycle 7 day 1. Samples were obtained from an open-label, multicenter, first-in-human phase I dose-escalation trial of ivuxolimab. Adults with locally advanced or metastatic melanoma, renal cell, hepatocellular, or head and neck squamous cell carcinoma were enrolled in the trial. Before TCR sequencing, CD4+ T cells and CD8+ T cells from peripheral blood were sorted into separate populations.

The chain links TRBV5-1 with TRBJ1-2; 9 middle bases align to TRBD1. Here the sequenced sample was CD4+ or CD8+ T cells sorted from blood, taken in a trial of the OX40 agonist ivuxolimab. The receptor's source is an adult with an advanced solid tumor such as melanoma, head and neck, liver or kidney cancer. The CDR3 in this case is CASSSAGQGYDGYTF. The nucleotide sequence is TGCGCCAGCAGCTCTGCTGGACAGGGGTATGATGGCTACACCTTC.